The 24 T cell receptor beta chains presented below share a single source sample, sequenced in a study of glioma-infiltrating T cells. Amplification of TCR alpha and beta CDR3 regions from RNA used iRepertoire nested multiplex PCR. TCRdb itself ran the multiplex PCR reads through MiXCR, one entry per CDR3 protein. The table has approximately 100,000 distinct CDR3 sequences, around 25% seen once. Source material: glioma tissue, nonneoplastic brain tissue, or PBMCs (not recorded which). The receptor set was obtained from a human donor with low-grade glioma or glioblastoma, undergoing nonglioma brain surgery, or in good health (not recorded which).

This clonotype occurred many times. The chain employs TRBV29-1 and TRBJ1-1; D unresolved. Trimming left V 2 bases short and J 3 bases short, with 7 bases between. The CDR3 has 12 amino acids. CDR1 and CDR2 from the germline V gene are SQVTM and ANQGSEA. CDR3 in DNA: TGCAGCGTTGAACCGGGCTACACTGAAGCTTTCTTT. This translates into CSVEPGYTEAFF.

This clonotype appeared many times. The V and J genes are TRBV7-3 and TRBJ1-1; 8 nucleotides line up with TRBD1. J lost 6 bases, V lost 5 bases, and 8 bases had no gene match. Germline-derived CDR1 and CDR2 are SGHTA and FQGTGA. This CDR3 spans 14 amino acids. The CDR3 loop reads CASSRQGLWPEAFF. CDR3 sequence (DNA): TGTGCCAGCAGCCGACAGGGGCTGTGGCCTGAAGCTTTCTTT.

The sample holds many counts of this clonotype. The chain links TRBV4-3 to TRBJ2-3; 11 bases are shared with TRBD2. Germline loops: CDR1 LGHNA, CDR2 YSLEER. The CDR3 length is 17 residues. Trimming took 0 bases from V and 6 from J; bases not matched to a gene: 8. CDR3 nucleotide sequence: TGCGCCAGCAGCCAAGATTGGGCTAGCGGGAGGCTTGATACGCAGTATTTT. Protein: CASSQDWASGRLDTQYF.

This clonotype was observed at least ten times. The chain employs TRBV12-3 or TRBV12-4 and TRBJ1-1; a weak D match, TRBD1 (5 bases). The CDR3 covers 14 residues. V was trimmed by 5 bases and J by 4 bases, leaving 14 bases between them. CDR3 amino acids: CASSQTPGVTEAFF. In DNA, the CDR3 is TGTGCCAGCAGTCAGACGCCGGGGGTCACTGAAGCTTTCTTT.

V usage is TRBV5-5 and J usage is TRBJ2-1, with D tentatively TRBD1 or TRBD2 (6 bases each). The germline V gene encodes CDR1 SGHKS and CDR2 YYEKEE (reference sequence). The CDR3 consists of 15 residues. The V gene lost 0 bases and the J gene lost 6 bases, with 13 bases spanning the gap. As DNA, the CDR3 is TGTGCCAGCAGCTTGGCCTGGGGGGCGGGCAATGAGCAGTTCTTC. Protein product: CASSLAWGAGNEQFF.

There are many counts of this clonotype. The chain couples TRBV7-9 to TRBJ1-6; D might be TRBD1 (5 bases). Germline V CDR1 and CDR2: SEHNR, FQNEAQ (reference sequence). The CDR3 totals 13 residues. V was shortened by 5 bases and J by 10 bases, with 12 bases between the two germline ends. In DNA, the CDR3 is TGTGCCAGCAGCGCCGAGGGGATATCACCCCTCCACTTT. Translated, it gives CASSAEGISPLHF. The complete variable domain, with remaining parts taken from reference TRBV7-9 and TRBJ1-6, reads DTGVSQNPRHKITKRGQNVTFRCDPISEHNRLYWYRQTLGQGPEFLTYFQNEAQLEKSRLLSDRFSAERPKGSFSTLEIQRTEQGDSAMYLCASSAEGISPLHFGNGTRLTVT.

The chain is built from TRBV6-2 or TRBV6-3 and TRBJ2-7; TRBD1 aligns across 10 bases. Per germline, CDR1 MNHEY and CDR2 SVGEGT. The J segment lost 1 base and the V segment lost 9 bases, leaving 9 bases of the junction unmatched. The CDR3 is 15 residues long. The CDR3 coding sequence is TGTGCCAGGAGTGACCCGGGACAGGGGTCCTACGAGCAGTACTTC. Translated, it gives CARSDPGQGSYEQYF.

This clonotype was seen many times. The genes are TRBV6-2 or TRBV6-3 and TRBJ2-7, with D tentatively TRBD1 (5 bases). From germline, CDR1 is MNHEY and CDR2 SVGEGT. CDR3 length: 13 residues. Trimming shortened V by 2 bases and J by 2 bases, and 7 bases separated the two germline ends. CDR3 region: CASSYRGTYEQYF. DNA for the CDR3: TGTGCCAGCAGTTACAGGGGTACCTACGAGCAGTACTTC.

This clonotype was detected ten times or more. The chain uses TRBV28 and TRBJ2-7, with D possibly being TRBD1 (6 bases). Trimming took off 11 bases at V and 1 base at J, with 12 bases between the two ends. CDR3 size: 12 residues. Germline CDR1 reads MDHEN; CDR2 reads SYDVKM. CDR3: CAANRASYEQYF. In nucleotides, the CDR3 is TGTGCCGCGAACAGGGCATCCTACGAGCAGTACTTC.

This clonotype has only a few counts. The chain is built from TRBV19 and TRBJ1-2; D uncertain. Germline V lookup: CDR1 LNHDA, CDR2 SQIVND (reference sequence). The CDR3 is made up of 12 amino acids. Deletions cut 6 bases from V and 5 bases from J, with 10 bases between. In DNA form, the CDR3 reads TGTGCCAGTAGCACGCGAGGGTATGGCTACACCTTC. Its protein is CASSTRGYGYTF.

This clonotype occurred a few times. V is TRBV4-1 and J is TRBJ2-5; perhaps TRBD1 as D (7 bases). The V gene lost 3 bases and the J gene lost 2 bases, with 19 bases spanning the gap. CDR1 is MGHRA and CDR2 is YSYEKL in the germline V gene. The CDR3 spans 17 residues. The CDR3 is CASSHARQGDLQETQYF. The DNA of the CDR3 is TGCGCCAGCAGCCACGCCCGGCAGGGGGACTTACAAGAGACCCAGTACTTC.

As concerns this clonotype: A single base separates this from a much larger clone, so it may be a read error. This rearrangement joins TRBV9 to TRBJ2-1; weak D call: TRBD1 (6 bases). This CDR3 spans 14 amino acids. The V gene's germline CDR1 is SGDLS and CDR2 YYNGEE. This chain's CDR3 is CASSVGQDNNERFF. As DNA, the CDR3 is TGTGCCAGCAGCGTAGGACAGGACAACAATGAGCGGTTCTTC.

This clonotype was counted at least ten times. This chain uses TRBV20-1 with TRBJ1-2, with 10 nucleotides matching TRBD1. V gave up 1 base and J gave up 7 bases; unmatched junction bases: 6. The CDR3 extends over 14 amino acids. CDR1 is DFQATT, CDR2 SNEGSKA, per germline (reference sequence). The CDR3 protein is CSARVRDRGFGYTF. CDR3 in DNA: TGCAGTGCTAGAGTCCGGGACAGGGGTTTTGGCTACACCTTC.

The rearrangement joins TRBV20-1 to TRBJ1-5, with no clear D. With 3 bases removed from V and 3 bases from J, the gap between germline ends came to 9 bases. The CDR3 runs to 13 residues. The V gene's germline CDR1 is DFQATT and CDR2 SNEGSKA (reference sequence). CDR3 residues: CSARGLDNQPQHF. CDR3 bases: TGCAGTGCTAGGGGCCTGGACAATCAGCCCCAGCATTTT.

J is TRBJ2-7 and V is TRBV12-3 or TRBV12-4, with 8 positions matching TRBD1. This CDR3 region has 15 residues. V shed 6 bases and J 7 bases; nucleotides not matched to a gene: 14. This CDR3 is CASSASRQGPREQYF. CDR3 nucleotides: TGTGCCAGCAGCGCCTCCCGACAGGGGCCACGAGAGCAGTACTTC.

This clonotype appeared many times. J is TRBJ2-1 and V is TRBV9, with TRBD2 matching over 7 bases. This CDR3 is 15 amino acids long. The junction had 5 bases not matched to a gene; V was cut back by 3 bases and J by 2 bases. Looked up from germline, CDR1 is SGDLS and CDR2 is YYNGEE. The CDR3 is CASSALAETYNEQFF. CDR3 DNA sequence: TGTGCCAGCAGCGCCCTAGCGGAAACCTACAATGAGCAGTTCTTC. Full variable domain (outside the CDR3, taken from reference TRBV9 and TRBJ2-1): DSGVTQTPKHLITATGQRVTLRCSPRSGDLSVYWYQQSLDQGLQFLIQYYNGEERAKGNILERFSAQQFPDLHSELNLSSLELGDSALYFCASSALAETYNEQFFGPGTRLTVL.

There are many counts of this clonotype. The V call is TRBV7-2, the J call TRBJ1-1; maybe TRBD1 (5 bases). The V and J ends lost 5 bases and 1 base respectively, with 14 bases between them. The CDR3 has 15 residues. Germline loops: CDR1 SGHTA, CDR2 FQGNSA. CDR3 sequence: CASSPAGQSNTEAFF. The CDR3 coding sequence is TGTGCCAGCAGCCCGGCGGGGCAGTCGAACACTGAAGCTTTCTTT.

The CDR3 loop is CASSEGSFGTSRGWETQYF. CDR3 DNA: TGTGCCAGCAGTGAAGGATCGTTCGGGACTAGCAGAGGATGGGAGACCCAGTACTTC. V usage is TRBV6-1 and J usage is TRBJ2-5; 9 bases are shared with TRBD2. The CDR3 extends over 19 amino acids. Germline V gene data show CDR1 as MNHNS and CDR2 as SASEGT. V lost 1 base to trimming and J lost 5 bases; unmatched junction nucleotides: 17.

Only a few counts were recorded for this clonotype. This chain connects TRBV5-1 to TRBJ1-6; a possible D gene is TRBD1 (6 bases). Germline CDR1 reads SGHRS; CDR2 reads YFSETQ. The V and J ends lost 3 bases and 6 bases respectively, with 13 bases between them. The CDR3 runs to 15 residues. The CDR3 loop reads CASSSGRGANSPLHF. The CDR3 DNA sequence: TGCGCCAGCAGCTCCGGACGGGGGGCTAATTCACCCCTCCACTTT.

This clonotype was seen only a few times. The chain carries TRBV19 and TRBJ2-3; 7 bases fit TRBD2. The CDR3 has 13 amino acids. From germline, CDR1 is LNHDA and CDR2 SQIVND (reference sequence). Losses at the gene ends were 5 bases for V and 4 bases for J; bases not matched to a gene: 3. The CDR3 is CASSEAGADTQYF. The CDR3, as DNA: TGTGCCAGTAGTGAGGCGGGAGCAGATACGCAGTATTTT.

This clonotype came up a few times. This chain uses TRBV5-1 with TRBJ2-7; a possible D gene is TRBD1 (5 bases). V shed 2 bases and J shed 1 base, with 7 bases lying between them. This CDR3 is 13 amino acids long. CDR1 and CDR2 from the germline V gene are SGHRS and YFSETQ. The CDR3 is CASSFQGSYEQYF. DNA for the CDR3: TGCGCCAGCAGCTTCCAGGGATCCTACGAGCAGTACTTC.

This clonotype was counted at least ten times. The V gene is TRBV28, the J gene TRBJ2-2; the match to TRBD2 covers 10 bases. Trimming removed 6 bases from V and 4 bases from J; junction bases left unmatched: 17. The CDR3 has 19 residues. Germline lookup yields CDR1 MDHEN and CDR2 SYDVKM. The CDR3 region is CASRKRASGSGLFTGELFF. CDR3 nucleotides: TGTGCCAGCAGAAAGAGAGCTAGCGGGAGCGGCCTTTTCACCGGGGAGCTGTTTTTT. Looking up the rest from reference TRBV28 and TRBJ2-2 gives the full variable domain: DVKVTQSSRYLVKRTGEKVFLECVQDMDHENMFWYRQDPGLGLRLIYFSYDVKMKEKGDIPEGYSVSREKKERFSLILESASTNQTSMYLCASRKRASGSGLFTGELFFGEGSRLTVL.

CDR3 nucleotides: TGTGCCAGCAGCCCAGAGTCAGGTTTGAACACCGGGGAGCTGTTTTTT. As protein: CASSPESGLNTGELFF. The chain joins TRBV7-9 to TRBJ2-2; D gene uncertain. The CDR3 loop spans 16 amino acids. Germline lookup yields CDR1 SEHNR and CDR2 FQNEAQ (reference sequence). The ends were cut back, 5 bases at V and 1 base at J, with 14 bases in the middle.

This clonotype showed up many times. The V gene is TRBV27, the J gene TRBJ2-3, with D perhaps TRBD1 (5 bases). The germline V gene encodes CDR1 MNHEY and CDR2 SMNVEV (reference sequence). Between the trimmed V and J ends, which lost 5 bases and 5 bases, there was a span of 14 bases. The CDR3 is 14 amino acids. CDR3 amino acids: CASSPPRDQDTQYF. The DNA of the CDR3 is TGTGCCAGCAGTCCTCCCAGGGATCAAGATACGCAGTATTTT.